Listed here is a single T cell receptor beta chain. Its antigen is still unknown. This sample is drawn from a study of cytomegalovirus exposure and HLA in healthy donors. General study points: There were under 200 TCR beta chains listed as cytomegalovirus-associated. As confirmed in vitro, a few CMV-associated chains were specific for CMV antigens. Later work associated roughly 15,000 TCR beta sequences with HLA alleles at 0.05 false discovery rate.

CDR1 is SGHAT and CDR2 is FQDESV in the germline V gene (reference sequence). The ends lost 2 bases at V and 4 bases at J; junction bases unmatched: 4. CDR3 length: 15 amino acids. Researchers ran the PCR with 60 Vbeta and 13 Jbeta primers. Profiling relied on immunoSEQ multiplex PCR, and the TCRdb table lists in-frame clones only, not all of them. The sample shows more than 95,000 clones, 78% of them seen only once. The clonotype was recovered from a woman aged 40-49 years in good health and CMV-seronegative. The chain uses TRBV11-1 and TRBJ2-1, with 8 bases identical to TRBD2. The sequenced sample was PBMCs. For the CDR3, the DNA is TGTGCCAGCAGCTTATATAGCGGGGTTTACAATGAGCAGTTCTTC. The encoded protein is CASSLYSGVYNEQFF.